This T cell receptor (beta chain) is drawn from a study of cytotoxic CD8 clonotypes in ibrutinib-treated CLL. The protocol was immunoSEQ multiplex PCR, while the TCRdb copy is restricted to in-frame clones and leaves out a portion. This table holds about 49,000 clones, about two thirds found once. This specimen consisted of PBMCs, obtained after 12 months of ibrutinib treatment. This TCR came from a human donor with chronic lymphocytic leukemia.

The CDR3 DNA follows: TGTGCCAGCAGCTTAAGAATAAGCAGCACTGAAGCTTTCTTT. It encodes CASSLRISSTEAFF. This rearrangement joins TRBV7-6 to TRBJ1-1; no reliable D call. Trimming shortened V by 2 bases and J by 4 bases, and 11 bases separated the two germline ends. Germline loops: CDR1 SGHVS, CDR2 FNYEAQ. The CDR3 totals 14 residues.